This T cell receptor beta chain was profiled in a study of T cells after yellow fever vaccination (dated by TCRdb to about 2019). Describing the broader study: The SMART-Seq v4 Ultra Low Input RNA kit was used to prepare libraries from fractions with low cell numbers. Two healthy male donors, one aged 18 to 30 and one aged 30 to 39 years, were included in the cohort. Bulk PBMC replicates and cell subsets were isolated from blood drawn at multiple timepoints before and after both primary and secondary immunization. To follow T-cell clones before and after both primary and booster YFV17D yellow fever vaccination, bulk TCR alpha and beta repertoires underwent longitudinal sequencing.

What the authors observed across the whole study: After the booster, most clones that had expanded after primary vaccination were detected again (around 96% of CD4 and around nine tenths of CD8), suggesting broad maintenance of memory. A small share of clonotypes was detected in both CD4 and CD8 compartments, with the overlap likely arising from convergent recombination. Compared with the primary T-cell response, the secondary T-cell response was faster but weaker, reaching its peak on day 5 rather than on day 15. Because only a couple of donors were included in the study, the extent to which the findings can be generalized is limited. Computational filtering was required because FACS-sorted repertoires could contain abundant contaminating clonotypes from the bulk population.

This clonotype was detected a few times. Which antigen it targets is not known. Base qualities are not at hand, and no much larger clone is one base apart. TCR cDNA was synthesized by 5'RACE template switching, through which a universal primer site and unique molecular identifiers were introduced. Priming of cDNA synthesis was performed from both the TCR alpha and TCR beta constant segments. Libraries were amplified in two PCR steps, with sample barcodes and sequencing adapters added in the second step. Sequencing of libraries was done on Illumina HiSeq 2500 (2x100 bp) or NovaSeq (2x150 bp). Under the source paper's analysis protocol: Reads were demultiplexed and collapsed into UMI consensus sequences with MIGEC, and V(D)J alignment was performed with MiXCR. Clonotypes responding to the vaccine were identified with edgeR on replicate PBMC samples, with the criteria of FDR below 0.01 and a log2 fold change above 5 up to day 15. CD4 or CD8 identity was assigned to each bulk clonotype according to whether the clonotype was present at higher abundance in the sequenced CD4 repertoire or the sequenced CD8 repertoire. The public reads were reanalyzed by TCRdb: fastp trimming at Q25, MiXCR alignment, in-frame beta chains only. Each entry merges the rows of one CDR3 protein and shows their most common DNA and genes. These V and J calls rely on TCRdb rather than the paper's analysis. The sample yields about 630,000 distinct CDR3 sequences; roughly an eighth were counted once. The ten largest clonotypes hold 14% to 15% of the sample.

The treatment or condition tag for this specimen amounts to: live attenuated yellow fever vaccine strain. At each blood-draw timepoint, two biological replicates of bulk PBMCs were collected. PBMCs were isolated from peripheral blood using a standard Ficoll-Paque protocol. TriZol was used to extract RNA from bulk PBMCs, from CD4 and CD8 fractions, and from dextramer-positive and dextramer-negative fractions. The germline V end is reduced by 6 bases and the J end by 1 base; junction bases left unmatched: 4. The CDR3, from cysteine to phenylalanine, totals 14 residues. Left in the record is the CDR3 DNA by itself, 42 bases read in frame from the first base.

This sequence was found in a young man who received the YFV17D yellow fever vaccine. The specimen comprised PBMCs, sampled on the day of the yellow fever booster vaccination. Recombination joined TRBV12-3 or TRBV12-4 with TRBJ2-3; 7 nucleotides in the junction match TRBD1. The DNA is as follows: TGTGCCAGCAGACGAACAGGGGGCACAGATACGCAGTATTTT. The translation is CASRRTGGTDTQYF.